This is a list of T cell receptor beta chains from one sample in a study of cytomegalovirus exposure and HLA in healthy donors. Repertoires were generated with immunoSEQ multiplex PCR, while TCRdb's copy carries only in-frame clones and drops some. The data show 95,000 to 150,000 clones, around three quarters seen once. Specimen: PBMCs. Every receptor here comes from a female donor in good health and CMV-seronegative. CDR3s include the opening cysteine and the closing phenylalanine or tryptophan. A D gene is named only where the DNA matches it firmly. Not every row has a clone size; where given, it reads once, few, many or a size class.

.	TRBV7-3	TRBJ1-1	once	CASSLQGNTEAFF	TGTGCCAGCAGCTTGCAGGGTAACACTGAAGCTTTCTTT
TRBD1	TRBV29-1	TRBJ1-2	.	CSVEPQHLQGAAYGYTF	TGCAGCGTCGAACCCCAACACCTCCAGGGGGCGGCCTATGGCTACACCTTC
TRBD2	TRBV9	TRBJ2-3	.	CASSVLGGGTDTQYF	TGTGCCAGCAGCGTACTTGGCGGGGGTACAGATACGCAGTATTTT
TRBD2	TRBV6-5	TRBJ2-4	.	CASGREPKNIQYF	TGTGCCAGCGGGCGGGAGCCCAAAAACATTCAGTACTTC
.	TRBV7-2	TRBJ1-2	once	CASSFLLLYGYTF	TGTGCCAGCAGCTTTTTGCTCCTATATGGCTACACCTTC
.	TRBV5-1	TRBJ1-1	.	CASSLTREGTEAFF	TGCGCCAGCAGCTTGACCAGGGAAGGCACTGAAGCTTTCTTT
.	TRBV5-4	TRBJ2-3	.	CASSSLQGTDTQYF	TGTGCCAGCAGTTCGCTTCAGGGGACAGATACGCAGTATTTT
.	TRBV30	TRBJ2-1	.	CACRILAYNEQFF	TGTGCCTGTAGAATCCTCGCTTACAATGAGCAGTTCTTC
.	TRBV6-4	TRBJ1-1	.	CASSRTAGETEAFF	TGTGCCAGCAGCCGGACAGCTGGTGAGACTGAAGCTTTCTTT
.	TRBV10-3	TRBJ2-6	once	CAIIGGTASSGANGLTF	TGTGCCATCATCGGCGGGACGGCGAGCTCTGGGGCCAACGGCCTGACTTTC
.	TRBV5-1	TRBJ2-6	.	CASSLIPGTGANVLTF	TGCGCCAGCAGCTTGATCCCGGGTACTGGGGCCAACGTCCTGACTTTC
TRBD1	TRBV19	TRBJ1-1	.	CASRTLGQGKEAFF	TGTGCCAGTAGAACCCTTGGACAGGGGAAGGAAGCTTTCTTT